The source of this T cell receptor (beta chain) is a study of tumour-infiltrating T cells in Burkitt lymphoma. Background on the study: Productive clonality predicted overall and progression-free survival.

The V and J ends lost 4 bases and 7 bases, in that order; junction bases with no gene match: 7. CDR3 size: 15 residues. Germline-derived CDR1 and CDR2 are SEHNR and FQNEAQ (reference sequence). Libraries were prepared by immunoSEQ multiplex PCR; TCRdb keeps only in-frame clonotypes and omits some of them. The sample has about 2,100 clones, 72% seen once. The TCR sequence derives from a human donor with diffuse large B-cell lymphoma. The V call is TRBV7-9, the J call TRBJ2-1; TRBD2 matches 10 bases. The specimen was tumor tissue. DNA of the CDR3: TGTGCCAGCAGCTCCCAGCGGGAGGGCCTGAATGAGCAGTTCTTC. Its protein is CASSSQREGLNEQFF.